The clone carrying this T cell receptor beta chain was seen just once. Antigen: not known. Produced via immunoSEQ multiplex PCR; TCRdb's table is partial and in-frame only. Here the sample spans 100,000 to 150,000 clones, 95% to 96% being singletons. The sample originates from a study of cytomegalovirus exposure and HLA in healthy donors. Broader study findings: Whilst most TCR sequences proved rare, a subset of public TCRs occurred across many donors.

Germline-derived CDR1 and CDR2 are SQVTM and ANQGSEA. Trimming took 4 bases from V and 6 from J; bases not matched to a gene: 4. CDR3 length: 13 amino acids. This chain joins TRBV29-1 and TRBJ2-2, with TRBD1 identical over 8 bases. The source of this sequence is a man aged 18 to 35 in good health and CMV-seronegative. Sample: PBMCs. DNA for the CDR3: TGCAGCGTTGGGCAGGGGGCGGCCGGGGAGCTGTTTTTT. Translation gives CSVGQGAAGELFF.